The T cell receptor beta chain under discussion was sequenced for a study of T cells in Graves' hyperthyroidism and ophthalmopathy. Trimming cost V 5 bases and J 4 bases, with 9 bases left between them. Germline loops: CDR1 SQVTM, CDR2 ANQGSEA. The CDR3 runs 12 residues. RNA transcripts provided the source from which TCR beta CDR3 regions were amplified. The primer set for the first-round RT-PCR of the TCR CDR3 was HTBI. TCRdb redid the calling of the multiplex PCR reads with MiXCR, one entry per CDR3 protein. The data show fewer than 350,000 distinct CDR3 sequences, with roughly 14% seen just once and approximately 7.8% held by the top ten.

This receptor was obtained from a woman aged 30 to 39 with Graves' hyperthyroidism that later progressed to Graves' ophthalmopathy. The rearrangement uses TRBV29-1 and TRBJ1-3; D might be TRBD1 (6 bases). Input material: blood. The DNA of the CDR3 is TGCAGCGTTTTGCAGGGGGGAAACACCATATATTTT. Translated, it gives CSVLQGGNTIYF.